This T cell receptor beta chain was identified during a study of OX40 agonist ivuxolimab in advanced cancers. Notes on the research overall: Ivuxolimab was a fully human IgG2 agonistic monoclonal antibody targeting the costimulatory receptor OX40 (CD134). Partial responses occurred in three dose-escalation patients: two with cutaneous melanoma and one with hepatocellular carcinoma. Among the roughly 50 dose-escalation patients, about 20 had hepatocellular carcinoma, approximately 15 melanoma, 9 renal cell carcinoma and 9 head and neck cancer. The purpose of peripheral TCRbeta sequencing was to test whether ivuxolimab changed TCR sequence diversity and led to clonal T-cell expansion. The monotherapy dose-escalation portion (N of about 49 patients) of the phase I ivuxolimab trial is reported in the paper. Prior anti-PD-1, anti-PD-L1 or anti-CTLA-4 therapy was permitted, and 40% of dose-escalation patients had received checkpoint inhibitors. Intravenous ivuxolimab was administered to patients every 2 weeks at six dose levels: 0.01, 0.1, 0.3, 1.5, 3 and 10 mg/kg. In the dose-escalation cohort, approximately 83% of patients were male, and the mean age was 60 years with a range of roughly 23 to 79. General findings and caveats noted by the study authors: On average, CD8+ T cells showed more expanded clones than CD4+ T cells after ivuxolimab. At doses from 0.1 to 3.0 mg/kg, clonal expansion was seen in both CD4+ and CD8+ blood T cells between baseline and week 6. The antigen specificity of the peripheral T cells that underwent clonal expansion was not determined. Low levels of normalized T-cell clonal expansion were also seen in some patients who did not respond. In the 0.1-3.0 mg/kg groups, partial responders were among the patients with the lowest normalized peripheral clonal expansion, particularly in CD8+ T cells.

In its sample, this clone was seen once. No antigen is known for it. No clone much larger than this one lies a single base away; base qualities are absent. The CDR1 and CDR2 encoded by the germline V gene (reference sequence) are MNHEY and SMNVEV. V and J lose 5 bases and 5 bases, and a span of 10 bases separates them. The CDR3 starts with the cysteine, ends with the phenylalanine, and has 13 residues. The DNA shown is the 39-base CDR3, in frame from base 1. Genomic DNA was extracted from sorted cells for sequencing of the TCRbeta CDR3 region. The immunoSEQ Assay was used to sequence the TCRbeta CDR3 regions. Entries here come from immuneACCESS through TCRdb and include only in-frame sequences with V and J called. Some clones fail to appear in such tables; in the studies checked, an unresolved V gene covers under half of the shortfall, and the cause of the remainder is unknown. For this sample the table gives under 85,000 clones, of which approximately 93% were detected only once. 6.2% of the sample is held by the ten biggest clonotypes.

Patients with a history of autoimmune disease or receiving systemic immunosuppression were excluded from the trial. Peripheral blood for TCR sequencing was collected from all dose cohorts at baseline, on cycle 4 day 1, and on cycle 7 day 1. Samples came from an open-label, multicenter, first-in-human phase I dose-escalation trial of ivuxolimab. Adults with locally advanced or metastatic melanoma, renal cell, hepatocellular, or head and neck squamous cell carcinoma were enrolled in the trial. Before TCR sequencing, CD4+ T cells and CD8+ T cells were sorted from peripheral blood as separate populations.

The receptor was derived from an adult with an advanced solid tumor such as melanoma, head and neck, liver or kidney cancer. The sequenced sample was CD4+ or CD8+ T cells sorted from blood, obtained in a trial of the OX40 agonist ivuxolimab. The V and J genes are TRBV27 and TRBJ2-1, with the D gene uncertain. The CDR3 here reads CASSVFRHNEQFF. The DNA sequence is given as TGTGCCAGCAGTGTATTCCGCCACAATGAGCAGTTCTTC.